One and the same sample provided the 4 T cell receptor beta chains below, sequenced in a study of control samples from healthy donors and cancer patients. Clones were sequenced by immunoSEQ multiplex PCR, and TCRdb holds only the in-frame ones, with some missing. The sample includes more than 95,000 clones, less than 90% of them seen just once. The sequencing sample was made of blood. All receptors come from a man younger than 30 in good health.

The J gene is TRBJ2-7, the V gene TRBV10-1, with D possibly matching TRBD1 (5 bases). This CDR3 is built from 13 residues. The germline V gene encodes CDR1 WNHNN and CDR2 SYGVQD (reference sequence). Trimming left V 0 bases short and J 6 bases short, with 9 bases between. The CDR3 protein is CASSESAQGEQYF. The DNA of the CDR3 is TGCGCCAGCAGTGAGTCGGCCCAGGGCGAGCAGTACTTC.

This clone showed up just a few times. The V gene is TRBV15, the J gene TRBJ2-7, with a weak D call TRBD1 (6 bases). CDR3 length equals 13 residues. V was pared by 4 bases and J by 3 bases, with 10 bases between. CDR1 is LNHNV and CDR2 is YYDKDF in the germline V gene (reference sequence). The chain's CDR3 is CATSMDSLYEQYF. CDR3 coding DNA: TGTGCCACCAGCATGGACAGTCTCTACGAGCAGTACTTC.

The rearrangement uses TRBV7-2 and TRBJ2-5; 8 nucleotides match TRBD2. Germline CDR1 is SGHTA and CDR2 is FQGNSA. The CDR3 totals 14 residues. V dropped 5 bases and J dropped 7; count of bases not matched to a gene: 9. The CDR3 nucleotides are TGTGCCAGCAGCCCACTGGGGGCGGGAGGGACCCAGTACTTC. It encodes CASSPLGAGGTQYF.

The chain links TRBV27 to TRBJ1-1; 8 bases match TRBD1. The CDR3 contains 16 residues. The germline CDR1 and CDR2 sequences are MNHEY and SMNVEV (reference sequence). J gave up 3 bases and V 6 bases, and 12 bases lay outside the gene matches. The CDR3 DNA sequence: TGTGCCAGCAGGCTGGGACAGGACCGAAGGGACACTGAAGCTTTCTTT. It specifies CASRLGQDRRDTEAFF.